This T cell receptor beta chain was captured by sequencing in a study of cytomegalovirus exposure and HLA in healthy donors. General study points: In vitro work confirmed that three CMV-associated chains recognize CMV antigens.

Researchers ran the PCR with 60 Vbeta and 13 Jbeta primers. Sequenced by immunoSEQ multiplex PCR; TCRdb stores in-frame clones only, minus some. There are almost 95,000 clones in the sample; just under 70% occur only once, and roughly 2.7% lies in the top ten. Comments on this clone: Its specificity is unknown.

Sample: PBMCs. The sequence was collected from a man in his fifties in good health and CMV-seronegative.

The CDR3 reads CASSSKRSSYNEQFF. In nucleotides, the CDR3 is TGTGCCAGCAGCTCAAAAAGGAGCTCCTACAATGAGCAGTTCTTC. This chain uses TRBV5-4 with TRBJ2-1; D call uncertain. Germline V lookup: CDR1 SGHNT, CDR2 YYREEE (reference sequence). The CDR3 is made up of 15 amino acids. V lost 3 bases to trimming and J lost 0 bases, with 10 bases between them.